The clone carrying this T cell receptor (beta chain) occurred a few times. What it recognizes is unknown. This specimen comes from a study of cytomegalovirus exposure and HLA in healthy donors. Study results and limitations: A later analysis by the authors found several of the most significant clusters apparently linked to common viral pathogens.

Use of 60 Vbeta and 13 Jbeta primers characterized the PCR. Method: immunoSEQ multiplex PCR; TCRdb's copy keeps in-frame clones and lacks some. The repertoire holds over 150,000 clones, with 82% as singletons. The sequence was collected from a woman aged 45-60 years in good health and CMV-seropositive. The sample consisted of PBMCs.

The CDR3 spells CASSLTRSSGYGYTF. CDR3 bases: TGTGCCAGCAGCTTGACGAGAAGCTCGGGCTATGGCTACACCTTC. The rearrangement joins TRBV7-2 to TRBJ1-2; D not resolved. The CDR3 is 15 residues long. Per germline, CDR1 SGHTA and CDR2 FQGNSA. V was shortened by 3 bases and J by 4 bases, with 15 bases between the two germline ends.